This TCR beta chain came from a study of early T cells in non-severe SARS-CoV-2 infection. Study summary: Sequencing of unsorted whole blood was done on bulk RNA, leaving chains unpaired. Findings and caveats of the study: A preference for anti-spike CD8 responses marked VDJdb matching, which missed private and CD4 specificities.

cDNA molecules, individually, were tagged with unique molecular identifiers. TCRdb fed the 5' RACE reads into MiXCR, producing one record per CDR3 protein. The sample includes just under 65,000 distinct CDR3 sequences, around 13% seen only once; the top ten take around 4.2%. As to this clonotype: Its specificity is not known.

The V gene's germline CDR1 is WSHSY and CDR2 SAAADI. The CDR3 length is 16 residues. Deletions cut 4 bases from V and 0 bases from J, with 13 bases between. The TCR sequence derives from an adult who was a healthcare worker with PCR-confirmed SARS-CoV-2 infection or an uninfected control (not recorded which). The sequencing input was whole blood. J is TRBJ1-3 and V is TRBV10-2, with D possibly matching TRBD1 (5 bases). The CDR3 nucleotides read TGCGCCAGCAGTGTGGGACGCAGCCGCTCTGGAAACACCATATATTTT. As protein: CASSVGRSRSGNTIYF.